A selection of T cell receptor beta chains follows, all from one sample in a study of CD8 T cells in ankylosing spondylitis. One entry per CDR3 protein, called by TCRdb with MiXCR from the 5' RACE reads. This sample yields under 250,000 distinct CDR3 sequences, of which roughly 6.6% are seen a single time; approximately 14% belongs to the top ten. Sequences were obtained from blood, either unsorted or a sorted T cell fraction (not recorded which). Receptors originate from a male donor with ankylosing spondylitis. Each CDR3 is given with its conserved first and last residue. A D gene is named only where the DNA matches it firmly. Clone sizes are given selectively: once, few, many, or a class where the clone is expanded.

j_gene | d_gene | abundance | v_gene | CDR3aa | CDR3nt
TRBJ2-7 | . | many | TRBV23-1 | CASSSDRPYEQYF | TGCGCCAGCAGTTCGGACAGACCCTACGAGCAGTACTTC
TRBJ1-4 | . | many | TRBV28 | CASSLVGRMDEKLFF | TGTGCCAGCAGTTTAGTCGGGAGGATGGATGAAAAACTGTTTTTT
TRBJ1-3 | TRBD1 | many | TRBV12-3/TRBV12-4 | CASSWTGTGNTIYF | TGTGCCAGCAGTTGGACAGGGACTGGAAACACCATATATTTT
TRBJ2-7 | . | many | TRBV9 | CASSGGGLTYEQYF | TGTGCCAGCAGCGGGGGGGGCCTGACCTACGAGCAGTACTTC
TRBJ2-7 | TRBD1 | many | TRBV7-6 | CASSPGQDSYEQYF | TGTGCCAGCAGCCCAGGACAGGACAGCTACGAGCAGTACTTC
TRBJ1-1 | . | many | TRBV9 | CASPYGRNMNTEAFF | TGTGCCAGCCCCTACGGGAGGAACATGAACACTGAAGCTTTCTTT
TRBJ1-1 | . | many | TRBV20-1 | CSARSWTEENTEAFF | TGCAGTGCTAGATCTTGGACGGAGGAGAACACTGAAGCTTTCTTT
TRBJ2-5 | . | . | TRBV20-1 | CSARPGVPETQYF | TGCAGTGCTAGGCCTGGGGTACCGGAGACCCAGTACTTC
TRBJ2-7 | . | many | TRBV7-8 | CASSLVVGVRAREQYF | TGTGCCAGCAGCTTAGTTGTTGGGGTTAGGGCACGGGAGCAGTACTTC
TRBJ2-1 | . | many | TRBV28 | CASSFPGVSYNEQFF | TGTGCCAGCAGTTTCCCTGGAGTGTCCTACAATGAGCAGTTCTTC
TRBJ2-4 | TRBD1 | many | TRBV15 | CATSRRGQVDIQYF | TGTGCCACCAGCAGACGGGGACAGGTGGACATTCAGTACTTC
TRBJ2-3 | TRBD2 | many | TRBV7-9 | CASSLTGGPDTQYF | TGTGCCAGCAGCTTGACGGGAGGGCCGGATACGCAGTATTTT
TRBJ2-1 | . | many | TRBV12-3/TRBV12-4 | CASSFGGAAYNEQFF | TGTGCCAGCAGTTTTGGAGGGGCGGCCTACAATGAGCAGTTCTTC
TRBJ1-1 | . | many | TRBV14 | CASSPLSGTGEAFF | TGTGCCAGCAGCCCATTATCCGGGACGGGGGAAGCTTTCTTT
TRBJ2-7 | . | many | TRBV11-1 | CASSLPRGISYEQYF | TGTGCCAGCAGCTTACCCAGGGGAATTTCCTACGAGCAGTACTTC
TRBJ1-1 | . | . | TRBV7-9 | CASSLGSVTEAFF | TGTGCCAGCAGCTTAGGGTCGGTAACTGAAGCTTTCTTT
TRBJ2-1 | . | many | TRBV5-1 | CASSFNTPLNEQFF | TGCGCCAGCAGCTTCAATACGCCCCTCAATGAGCAGTTCTTC
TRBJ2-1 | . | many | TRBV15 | CATSRDRGTSYNEQFF | TGTGCCACCAGCAGAGACAGGGGAACCTCCTACAATGAGCAGTTCTTC
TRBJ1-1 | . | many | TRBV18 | CASSLIVQGYENTEAFF | TGTGCCAGCTCACTGATCGTCCAGGGGTACGAGAACACTGAAGCTTTCTTT
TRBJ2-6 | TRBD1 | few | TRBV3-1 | CASSQDIHRGPGANVLTF | TGTGCCAGCAGCCAAGATATCCACAGGGGCCCTGGGGCCAACGTCCTGACTTTC
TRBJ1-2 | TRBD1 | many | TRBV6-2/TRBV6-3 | CASRTPGQALGYGYTF | TGTGCCAGCAGGACGCCGGGACAGGCTTTGGGCTATGGCTACACCTTC
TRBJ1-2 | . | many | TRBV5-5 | CASSAPDIISYGYTF | TGTGCCAGCAGCGCGCCGGACATAATAAGCTATGGCTACACCTTC
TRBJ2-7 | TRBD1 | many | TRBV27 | CASSFGTESYEQYF | TGTGCCAGCAGTTTTGGGACAGAGTCCTACGAGCAGTACTTC
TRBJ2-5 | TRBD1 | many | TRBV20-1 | CSVEDRSQETQYF | TGCAGTGTTGAGGACAGGTCTCAAGAGACCCAGTACTTC
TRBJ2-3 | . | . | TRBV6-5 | CASSYGTVRDTQYF | TGTGCCAGCAGTTATGGGACCGTGCGAGATACGCAGTATTTT
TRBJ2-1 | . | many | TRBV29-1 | CSVEGTSSYNEQFF | TGCAGCGTTGAAGGGACGAGCTCCTACAATGAGCAGTTCTTC
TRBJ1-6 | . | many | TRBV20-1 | CSAQNPRRLNSPLHF | TGCAGTGCACAAAACCCCCGCCGGCTCAATTCACCCCTCCACTTT
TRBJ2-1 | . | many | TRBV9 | CASSPLPGAYNEQFF | TGTGCCAGCAGCCCTCTTCCGGGAGCCTACAATGAGCAGTTCTTC
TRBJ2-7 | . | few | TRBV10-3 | CAIGARGEQYF | TGTGCCATCGGGGCCAGGGGCGAGCAGTACTTC
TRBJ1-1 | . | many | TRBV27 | CASRPWDGAYTEAFF | TGTGCCAGCAGACCCTGGGACGGAGCTTACACTGAAGCTTTCTTT
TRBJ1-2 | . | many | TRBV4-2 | CASRASRANYGYTF | TGTGCCAGCCGAGCCTCTCGAGCTAACTATGGCTACACCTTC
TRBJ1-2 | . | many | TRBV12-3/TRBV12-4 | CASLQGIYGYTF | TGTGCCAGCCTGCAGGGTATCTATGGCTACACCTTC
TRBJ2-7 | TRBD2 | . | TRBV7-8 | CASSGSGTSGSYEQYF | TGTGCCAGCAGCGGAAGCGGGACTAGCGGTTCCTACGAGCAGTACTTC
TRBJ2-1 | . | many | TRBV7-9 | CASSLRTRSANEQFF | TGTGCCAGCAGCTTAAGGACAAGGAGCGCCAATGAGCAGTTCTTC
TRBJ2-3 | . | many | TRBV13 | CASSPHSTDTQYF | TGTGCCAGCAGCCCCCATAGCACAGATACGCAGTATTTT
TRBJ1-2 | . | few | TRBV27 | CASSFAKSYGYTF | TGTGCCAGCAGTTTTGCCAAGTCCTATGGCTACACCTTC
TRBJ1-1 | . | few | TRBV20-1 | CSARDGRYTEAFF | TGCAGTGCTAGAGATGGGAGATACACTGAAGCTTTCTTT
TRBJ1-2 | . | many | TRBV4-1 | CASSQVWTTYGYTF | TGCGCCAGCAGCCAAGTCTGGACAACCTATGGCTACACCTTC
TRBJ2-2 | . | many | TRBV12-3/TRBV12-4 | CASRSGTENTGELFF | TGTGCCAGCAGAAGCGGGACAGAGAACACCGGGGAGCTGTTTTTT
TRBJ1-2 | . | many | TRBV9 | CASSVSQQPVRDGYTF | TGTGCCAGCAGCGTTTCCCAACAACCAGTACGTGATGGCTACACCTTC
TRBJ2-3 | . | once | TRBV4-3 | CASSQAEGADTQYF | TGCGCCAGCAGCCAAGCTGAGGGGGCAGATACGCAGTATTTT
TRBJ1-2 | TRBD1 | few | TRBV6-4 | CASSPGTGGFGYTF | TGTGCCAGCAGTCCCGGGACAGGGGGCTTCGGCTACACCTTC
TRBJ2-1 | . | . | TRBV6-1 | CASSEGPRRLLYNEQFF | TGTGCCAGCAGTGAAGGCCCCCGCAGACTTCTCTACAATGAGCAGTTCTTC
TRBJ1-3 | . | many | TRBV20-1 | CSARGAQGNTIYF | TGCAGTGCTAGGGGGGCTCAGGGAAACACCATATATTTT
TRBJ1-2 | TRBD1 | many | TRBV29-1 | CSVPGQEATYGYTF | TGCAGCGTTCCAGGACAGGAAGCCACCTATGGCTACACCTTC
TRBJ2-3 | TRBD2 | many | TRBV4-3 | CASSQDLAGLTDTQYF | TGCGCCAGCAGCCAAGATTTAGCGGGGCTGACAGATACGCAGTATTTT
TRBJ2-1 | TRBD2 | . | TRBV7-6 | CASSLRDRFTTTSGRAPYNEQFF | TGTGCCAGCAGCTTACGGGACAGGTTCACCACTACTAGCGGGAGGGCCCCCTACAATGAGCAGTTCTTC